A single sample is the source of the 8 T cell receptor beta chains below, sequenced in a study of blood T cell repertoires in COVID-19. Clones were read by immunoSEQ multiplex PCR, and TCRdb kept only the in-frame ones, dropping some. The table has about 90,000 clones, approximately 88% seen once. The sequenced sample was peripheral blood. The receptor source for this set is a man aged 60 to 69 with acute or convalescent COVID-19.

Only a few counts were recorded for this clone. CDR3 in amino acids: CAGTESYGYTF. CDR3 DNA sequence: TGTGCCGGGACAGAGAGCTATGGCTACACCTTC. The rearrangement uses TRBV2 and TRBJ1-2; 7 bases fit TRBD1. The CDR3 loop spans 11 amino acids. V trimming: 11 bases; J trimming: 4 bases; junction bases outside the gene matches: 4. Per the germline V gene, CDR1 is SNHLY and CDR2 is FYNNEI.

This clone came up once. This CDR3 is CASSPSGRSTDTQYF. The DNA for the CDR3 is TGCGCCAGCAGTCCTAGCGGGAGGAGCACAGATACGCAGTATTTT. This chain connects TRBV5-1 to TRBJ2-3, with 11 bases lining up with TRBD2. Germline assignment: CDR1 SGHRS and CDR2 YFSETQ. The CDR3 spans 15 residues. The V segment lost 5 bases and the J segment 0 bases; nucleotides outside the gene matches: 2.

The V and J genes are TRBV7-9 and TRBJ2-5; 9 bases align to TRBD2. This CDR3 has 14 residues. J gave up 3 bases and V 6 bases, and 5 bases lay outside the gene matches. Germline CDR1 is SEHNR and CDR2 is FQNEAQ (reference sequence). The CDR3 DNA is TGTGCCAGCAGATCTCGACTAGCGGAAGAGACCCAGTACTTC. It specifies CASRSRLAEETQYF.

This chain joins TRBV30 and TRBJ2-1, with D uncertain. The CDR3 is made up of 15 amino acids. Trimming stripped 1 base from V and 0 bases from J, with 10 bases between. Germline loops: CDR1 GTSNPN, CDR2 SVGIG (reference sequence). CDR3 sequence reads: CAWSGSPSSYNEQFF. The CDR3 bases are TGTGCCTGGAGTGGATCCCCGAGCTCCTACAATGAGCAGTTCTTC.

J is TRBJ2-2 and V is TRBV29-1; D is possibly TRBD2 (5 bases). V shed 1 base and J shed 7 bases, with 13 bases lying between them. The CDR3 totals 14 residues. Germline V CDR1 and CDR2: SQVTM, ANQGSEA. The CDR3: CSVEGYGVGGELFF. The CDR3 bases are TGCAGCGTTGAAGGATACGGGGTGGGCGGGGAGCTGTTTTTT.

This chain uses TRBV28 with TRBJ1-1; 7 positions match TRBD1. CDR1 and CDR2 (germline): MDHEN, SYDVKM. The CDR3 extends over 12 amino acids. V was pared by 4 bases and J by 9 bases, with 5 bases of the junction left unmatched. The CDR3 DNA reads as TGTGCCAGCAGTTCAGGACAGGAAAAAGCTTTCTTT. Translating it yields CASSSGQEKAFF.

This sequence joins TRBV5-1 and TRBJ2-2; TRBD2 matches 11 bases. The CDR3 has 16 residues. Germline V CDR1 and CDR2: SGHRS, YFSETQ. With 0 bases clipped from V and 6 bases from J, the junction kept 4 bases outside the gene matches. For the CDR3, the DNA is TGCGCCAGCAGCTTGGCCGGGACTAGCGGTTCCGGGGAGCTGTTTTTT. Its protein is CASSLAGTSGSGELFF.

The chain links TRBV6-5 to TRBJ2-1; weak D call: TRBD1 (6 bases). The CDR3 sequence is 12 residues long. The V and J ends lost 6 bases and 9 bases respectively, with 12 bases between them. Germline values: CDR1 MNHEY, CDR2 SVGAGI. CDR3 in DNA: TGTGCCAGCAGCACAGGGTGGAGTGAGCAGTTCTTC. Translation: CASSTGWSEQFF.